Detailed here is one T cell receptor beta chain. What it binds is not known. The junction does not match germline at one end; this may be a read error. The template, roughly 510 ng total RNA, yielded TCR beta cDNA made with a constant-region primer. Amplification in three nested multiplex PCR rounds with slightly modified ARM-PCR gave rise to TCR beta libraries. The first two PCR rounds used TRBV1-TRBV30 forward primers with a C-beta reverse primer, nine to ten cycles each. Via MiXCR, TCRdb re-called the multiplex PCR reads, giving one row per CDR3 protein. The sample holds 50,000 to 60,000 distinct CDR3 sequences, around 77% seen once. This CDR3 spans 13 amino acids. Germline V gives CDR1 SGHTA, CDR2 FQGTGA. The data were obtained in a study of tumor-infiltrating lymphocytes in primary liver carcinoma. Study-wide results and limits: Tumor tissue displayed a significantly greater top-250-clone fraction than blood (p = 0.039).

For each extraction, RNA and DNA were obtained together from 20-30 mg of unsorted bulk tissue. The sequencing sample was made of liver tumor tissue from sampling region 5. As to subset: tumor region T5, tumor centre. This sequence joins TRBV7-3 and TRBJ2-3; D unresolved. The TCR was taken from a man in his forties or fifties with primary liver carcinoma and hepatitis B virus infection. CDR3 amino acids: CDSSTVHLDTQYF. The CDR3 DNA is TGTGACAGCAGCACCGTCCACCTGGATACGCAGTATTTT.